These T cell receptor beta chains were read from a single sample in a study of T cell responses to AZD1222 COVID-19 vaccine. Here immunoSEQ multiplex PCR was the method, and the copy in TCRdb shows in-frame clones only, minus some. The table shows just under 100,000 clones, with roughly 88% occurring only once. The sample in question was peripheral blood, obtained on day 0 of AZD1222 vaccination. These receptors all stem from an adult in good health. The CDR3 runs from the conserved cysteine through the conserved F or W. Each record gives: V gene, CDR3 length, J gene, clone size, D gene, CDR3 DNA, CDR3 protein. D genes are given only for firm matches. Size tells how often a clone was seen (once, few, many) or the class of an expanded clone, and some rows leave it out.

TRBV12-3/TRBV12-4	12	TRBJ1-2	-	-	TGTGCCAGCAGTTTCGTCGGGAAAGGCTACACCTTC	CASSFVGKGYTF
TRBV9	14	TRBJ2-7	-	TRBD2	TGTGCCAGCAGCGTAGTTCAGCGGGGATACGAGCAGTACTTC	CASSVVQRGYEQYF
TRBV6-4	15	TRBJ2-3	once	TRBD2	TGTGCCAGCAGCCGCGGACTAGCGGGCACAGATACGCAGTATTTT	CASSRGLAGTDTQYF
TRBV11-3	14	TRBJ1-2	-	-	TGTGCCAGCAGCTTAAATGGGGCGGGCTATGGCTACACCTTC	CASSLNGAGYGYTF
TRBV29-1	13	TRBJ2-7	medium-sized	-	TGCAGCGTTGTGGGGGACACCCTTTACGAGCAGTACTTC	CSVVGDTLYEQYF
TRBV30	15	TRBJ1-2	-	TRBD1	TGTGCCTGGAGGGCGGGACAGGGAAAGGACTATGGCTACACCTTC	CAWRAGQGKDYGYTF
TRBV4-1	14	TRBJ2-3	-	TRBD1	TGCGCCGCCGGCTCCGGGACAGGGCCAGATACGCAGTATTTT	CAAGSGTGPDTQYF
TRBV3-1/TRBV3-2	11	TRBJ1-2	-	-	TGTGCCAGCAGCCAAGGGGTTGGCTACACCTTC	CASSQGVGYTF
TRBV28	12	TRBJ1-6	-	-	TGTGCCAGCAGGACAGCGAATTCACCCCTCCACTTT	CASRTANSPLHF
TRBV19	15	TRBJ1-5	-	TRBD1	TGTGCCAGTAGTATGCAGGACAGGGGCAATCAGCCCCAGCATTTT	CASSMQDRGNQPQHF
TRBV10-3	16	TRBJ1-5	-	-	TGTGCCATCAGTGAGTCTTGGGGTGAGGGCCATCAGCCCCAGCATTTT	CAISESWGEGHQPQHF
TRBV6-5	14	TRBJ1-6	-	-	TGTGCCAGCAGTTACAGCCAGGTTGATTCACCCCTCCACTTT	CASSYSQVDSPLHF
TRBV5-8	14	TRBJ1-2	-	-	TGTGCCAGCAGCTTGCAGGGGTTTGACTATGGCTACACCTTC	CASSLQGFDYGYTF
TRBV4-1	19	TRBJ2-5	-	-	TGCGCCAGCAGCCAAAGGCCTCCATCGGCTACCGCCTCCCAAGAGACCCAGTACTTC	CASSQRPPSATASQETQYF
TRBV5-8	13	TRBJ2-1	-	-	TGTGCCAGCAGCTTGGCCGGGGGCAACGAGCAGTTCTTC	CASSLAGGNEQFF
TRBV9	12	TRBJ2-7	-	-	TGTGCCAGCAGCGGGGGCAGGGACGAGCAGTACTTC	CASSGGRDEQYF
TRBV24-1	16	TRBJ2-2	few	TRBD2	TGTGCCACCAGTGATGGGGGACTAGCGGACACCGGGGAGCTGTTTTTT	CATSDGGLADTGELFF
TRBV2	13	TRBJ1-5	-	-	TGTGCCAGCAGTGCCGGTAGCAATCAGCCCCAGCATTTT	CASSAGSNQPQHF
TRBV19	15	TRBJ1-5	-	-	TGTGCCAGTAGTCCGCTCCTAGGGGGGAATCAGCCCCAGCATTTT	CASSPLLGGNQPQHF
TRBV6-2/TRBV6-3	14	TRBJ2-4	-	-	TGTGCCAGCAGTAACAGGGTAGCCAAAAACATTCAGTACTTC	CASSNRVAKNIQYF
TRBV6-2/TRBV6-3	14	TRBJ1-5	-	-	TGTGCCAGCAGTTACGTGGGTTACAATCAGCCCCAGCATTTT	CASSYVGYNQPQHF
TRBV5-1	13	TRBJ1-1	-	-	TGCGCCAGCAGCTCGTCTAGCCAGGGGATCGCTTTCTTT	CASSSSSQGIAFF
TRBV12-3/TRBV12-4	13	TRBJ1-5	-	-	TGTGCCAGCAGTTTCAGCCATAATCAGCCCCAGCATTTT	CASSFSHNQPQHF
TRBV7-3	12	TRBJ1-1	-	-	TGTGCCAGCAGCTTAACTCGGACTGAAGCTTTCTTT	CASSLTRTEAFF
TRBV6-6	16	TRBJ1-2	-	TRBD1	TGTGCCAGCACCAGGGACAGGGGGCGTGTTGATGATGGCTACACCTTC	CASTRDRGRVDDGYTF
TRBV19	12	TRBJ2-5	-	-	TGTGCCAGTCGGGACCCCGGTTTGGCCCAGTACTTC	CASRDPGLAQYF
TRBV18	15	TRBJ1-3	-	-	TGTGCCAGCTCACCCTCAGGGTCGGTTGGAAACACCATATATTTT	CASSPSGSVGNTIYF
TRBV7-8	15	TRBJ1-1	-	-	TGTGCCAGCAGCTTCGGACAGAGAACTAACACTGAAGCTTTCTTT	CASSFGQRTNTEAFF
TRBV12-3/TRBV12-4	13	TRBJ2-5	-	TRBD1	TGTGCCAGCAGACGGACAGGGGGCGAGACCCAGTACTTC	CASRRTGGETQYF
TRBV18	13	TRBJ1-2	-	-	TGTGCCAGCTCGCCGGGATCTAACTATGGCTACACCTTC	CASSPGSNYGYTF
TRBV5-4	15	TRBJ2-7	-	-	TGTGCCAGCAGCTTGGGGCCGGGGTTCACCTACGAGCAGTACTTC	CASSLGPGFTYEQYF
TRBV2	14	TRBJ2-1	-	-	TGTGCCAGCAGGCATCCGGGACTGAGGAATGAGCAGTTCTTC	CASRHPGLRNEQFF
TRBV5-1	14	TRBJ2-7	-	TRBD1	TGCGCCAGCAGCTTGGGGGGACAGACCTACGAGCAGTACTTC	CASSLGGQTYEQYF
TRBV10-1	14	TRBJ2-5	-	-	TGCGCCAGCAGTGAGTCGATGTCAGCAGAGACCCAGTACTTC	CASSESMSAETQYF
TRBV7-9	13	TRBJ1-1	-	-	TGTGCCAGCAGCTTAGCCAGGCTCACTGAAGCTTTCTTT	CASSLARLTEAFF
TRBV27	15	TRBJ1-6	-	-	TGTGCCAGCAGGCTCTCCAGCTCCTATAATTCACCCCTCCACTTT	CASRLSSSYNSPLHF
TRBV25-1	14	TRBJ2-5	-	-	TGTGCCAGCAGTGAGGGGGGCGGGGCGGAGACCCAGTACTTC	CASSEGGGAETQYF
TRBV15	16	TRBJ1-4	-	TRBD1	TGTGCCACCAGCAGGGGTGGACAGGGGGCCTGGGAAAAACTGTTTTTT	CATSRGGQGAWEKLFF
TRBV18	12	TRBJ1-1	-	-	TGTGCCAGCTCTCTTTCGGGCACTGAAGCTTTCTTT	CASSLSGTEAFF
TRBV9	14	TRBJ1-2	-	-	TGTGCCAGCAGCGTAGACCCCGGTCGGAGTGGCTACACCTTC	CASSVDPGRSGYTF
TRBV7-9	16	TRBJ1-4	few	-	TGTGCCAGCAGCCCAGGGTTGGGTGTTATTAATGAAAAACTGTTTTTT	CASSPGLGVINEKLFF
TRBV14	15	TRBJ1-3	-	-	TGTGCCAGCAGCCGGGGGGTCCCCTCTGGAAACACCATATATTTT	CASSRGVPSGNTIYF
TRBV6-6	15	TRBJ1-2	-	TRBD1	TGTGCCAGTCACTTAGGGGGGACAGTCAATCGAGGCTACACCTTC	CASHLGGTVNRGYTF
TRBV9	15	TRBJ2-7	few	-	TGTGCCAGCAGCGTAGGATCCGACACGTCCTACGAGCAGTACTTC	CASSVGSDTSYEQYF
TRBV7-9	18	TRBJ2-1	-	-	TGTGCCAGCAGCTTAGCGCGATGGGGCACGAGCTCCTACAATGAGCAGTTCTTC	CASSLARWGTSSYNEQFF
TRBV18	15	TRBJ1-4	-	TRBD1	TGTGCCAGCTCACCACCGGACAGGGTATCGGAAAAACTGTTTTTT	CASSPPDRVSEKLFF
TRBV9	15	TRBJ1-3	-	-	TGTGCCAGCAGCCCCCGTATCGTCTCTGGAAACACCATATATTTT	CASSPRIVSGNTIYF
TRBV11-2	15	TRBJ1-5	-	-	TGTGCCAGCAGCTTATCCGGGGGGCAGGGGCAGCCCCAGCATTTT	CASSLSGGQGQPQHF
TRBV27	13	TRBJ1-2	-	TRBD1	TGTGCCAGCAGTCCTGGGACAGGGGCAGGCTACACCTTC	CASSPGTGAGYTF
TRBV7-2	15	TRBJ2-1	-	TRBD2	TGTGCCAGCAGCAGGCGACTAGCTAGTGGGAATGAGCAGTTCTTC	CASSRRLASGNEQFF
TRBV9	15	TRBJ2-3	-	-	TGTGCCAGCAGCGTCTTCGAGGGGGGCACAGATACGCAGTATTTT	CASSVFEGGTDTQYF
TRBV5-4	13	TRBJ1-4	-	-	TGTGCCAGCAGTTCGGACGAGGGCGAAAAACTGTTTTTT	CASSSDEGEKLFF
TRBV9	13	TRBJ2-3	-	-	TGTGCCAGCAGTCAAGTTAGCACAGATACGCAGTATTTT	CASSQVSTDTQYF
TRBV3-1/TRBV3-2	16	TRBJ1-5	-	-	TGTGCCAGCAGCCAAGAGTGGGTTGGTAGCAATCAGCCCCAGCATTTT	CASSQEWVGSNQPQHF
TRBV30	14	TRBJ1-3	medium-sized	TRBD1	TGTGCCTGGAATACCCCTGACAGGGTTAACACCATATATTTT	CAWNTPDRVNTIYF
TRBV18	16	TRBJ1-1	-	-	TGTGCCAGCTCACCAAATGGACGCAGGGAAGGCACTGAAGCTTTCTTT	CASSPNGRREGTEAFF
TRBV5-1	15	TRBJ1-2	few	-	TGCGCCAGCAGCTTGGGGACAGAGGTGGGGCATGGCTACACCTTC	CASSLGTEVGHGYTF
TRBV30	13	TRBJ1-1	-	-	TGTGCCTGGAGTAAGATAACATACTCTGAAGCTTTCTTT	CAWSKITYSEAFF
TRBV6-4	15	TRBJ1-5	-	-	TGTGCCAGCAGCGCCGCCGCCAGGGTAAGGCAGCCCCAGCATTTT	CASSAAARVRQPQHF